These 25 T cell receptor beta chains came from one sample sequenced in a study of T cells in Graves' hyperthyroidism and ophthalmopathy. What was amplified from RNA transcripts were TCR beta CDR3 regions. Researchers ran a first-round RT-PCR on the TCR CDR3 using the HTBI primer set. Each CDR3 protein is one row after TCRdb ran MiXCR on the multiplex PCR reads. This sample has about 260,000 distinct CDR3 sequences, with around 20% found just once. The sample taken for sequencing was blood. The receptors shown here come from a man aged 25-40 years with Graves' ophthalmopathy.

Regarding this clonotype: One junction end does not reproduce the germline sequence, and a read error may be involved. This sequence joins TRBV7-9 and TRBJ2-1; unclear D gene. The CDR3 spans 13 residues. The germline V gene has CDR1 SEHNR and CDR2 FQNEAQ (reference sequence). CDR3 region: CASSLEAARYEIF. The CDR3 coding sequence is TGTGCCAGCAGCTTAGAGGCCGCTAGGTATGAAATCTTC.

The V call is TRBV2, the J call TRBJ2-7, with TRBD1 identical over 8 bases. The V segment lost 6 bases and the J segment 0 bases; nucleotides outside the gene matches: 4. Germline assignment: CDR1 SNHLY and CDR2 FYNNEI. The CDR3 length is 14 residues. The CDR3 nucleotides are TGTGCCAGCAGCGGACAGGGTTCCTCCTACGAGCAGTACTTC. The encoded protein is CASSGQGSSYEQYF.

This clonotype occurred a few times. DNA for the CDR3: TGTGCCAGCTCAAAAACAGGGGGCGCTGATGGCTACACCTTC. Protein sequence: CASSKTGGADGYTF. The gene calls are TRBV18 and TRBJ1-2; TRBD1 aligns across 9 bases. The germline gives CDR1 KGHSH, CDR2 LQKENI. There are 14 residues in the CDR3. V dropped 5 bases and J dropped 6; count of bases not matched to a gene: 7.

This clonotype was picked up many times. The chain is built from TRBV20-1 and TRBJ2-7; TRBD2 matches at 11 bases. Losses at the gene ends were 6 bases for V and 0 bases for J; bases not matched to a gene: 7. This CDR3 region has 15 residues. Germline lookup yields CDR1 DFQATT and CDR2 SNEGSKA (reference sequence). The CDR3 DNA sequence: TGCAGTGCCCGTCCCACTAGCGGGAGCTCCTACGAGCAGTACTTC. This sequence encodes CSARPTSGSSYEQYF.

This rearrangement joins TRBV6-2 or TRBV6-3 to TRBJ2-1; no clear D gene. This CDR3 region has 16 residues. Germline lookup yields CDR1 MNHEY and CDR2 SVGEGT. Between the trimmed V and J ends, which lost 2 bases and 0 bases, there was a span of 11 bases. The CDR3 region is CASSYRNALSYNEQFF. CDR3 DNA sequence: TGTGCCAGCAGTTACCGGAACGCCCTCTCCTACAATGAGCAGTTCTTC.

In this sample, this clonotype turned up many times. The gene calls are TRBV2 and TRBJ2-1, with unresolved D. This CDR3 has 10 residues. Trimming took off 6 bases at V and 6 bases at J, with 3 bases between the two ends. The germline CDR1 and CDR2 sequences are SNHLY and FYNNEI. CDR3 residues: CASSANEQFF. CDR3 DNA: TGTGCCAGCAGCGCCAATGAGCAGTTCTTC.

The J gene is TRBJ2-1, the V gene TRBV5-6, with D unclear. Germline V gene data show CDR1 as SGHDT and CDR2 as YYEEEE. The CDR3 has 12 residues. V gave up 7 bases and J gave up 10 bases, with 15 bases separating them. The CDR3 DNA reads TGTGCCAGCGGGCAGCCCCGGATGGAGCAGTTCTTC. Amino acids: CASGQPRMEQFF. The entire variable domain, with the rest obtained from reference TRBV5-6 and TRBJ2-1, is as follows: DAGVTQSPTHLIKTRGQQVTLRCSPKSGHDTVSWYQQALGQGPQFIFQYYEEEERQRGNFPDRFSGHQFPNYSSELNVNALLLGDSALYLCASGQPRMEQFFGPGTRLTVL.

The CDR3 DNA follows: TGTGCCAGCAGCTTAGGGGGGTTGAGACAGGGGTACACTGAAGCTTTCTTT. Translating it yields CASSLGGLRQGYTEAFF. This chain links TRBV11-3 with TRBJ1-1, with 8 bases lining up with TRBD1. Germline CDR1 is SGHNT and CDR2 is YENEEA. This CDR3 has 17 amino acids. The V segment lost 1 base and the J segment 3 bases; nucleotides outside the gene matches: 10.

This chain joins TRBV5-1 and TRBJ2-2; 8 bases fit TRBD1. V trimming: 6 bases; J trimming: 5 bases; junction bases outside the gene matches: 9. Germline V CDR1 and CDR2: SGHRS, YFSETQ. This CDR3 region has 15 residues. DNA for the CDR3: TGCGCCAGCAAACCAGGACAGGGCCCAACCGGGGAGCTGTTTTTT. Protein product: CASKPGQGPTGELFF. Full variable domain (rest looked up from reference TRBV5-1 and TRBJ2-2): KAGVTQTPRYLIKTRGQQVTLSCSPISGHRSVSWYQQTPGQGLQFLFEYFSETQRNKGNFPGRFSGRQFSNSRSEMNVSTLELGDSALYLCASKPGQGPTGELFFGEGSRLTVL.

This clonotype was picked up one time. The rearrangement links TRBV27 to TRBJ1-6, with a possible D match to TRBD1 (6 bases). V gave up 10 bases and J gave up 9 bases, with 25 bases separating them. Germline V gene sequence: CDR1 MNHEY, CDR2 SMNVEV (reference sequence). The CDR3 spans 16 residues. The CDR3 region has the DNA TGTGCCACCTCCTTAAGAACAGGGATGAGAGGTTCACCCCTCCACTTT. This encodes CATSLRTGMRGSPLHF.

Ten or more counts support this clonotype. V and J are TRBV30 and TRBJ1-6, with D uncertain. The length of the CDR3 is 14 residues. Germline V gives CDR1 GTSNPN, CDR2 SVGIG (reference sequence). V shed 4 bases and J shed 10 bases, with 17 bases lying between them. CDR3 amino acids: CAWNQVRFSSPLHF. CDR3 DNA: TGTGCCTGGAATCAGGTCAGGTTTTCGTCACCCCTCCACTTT.

This clonotype was found a few times. The chain uses TRBV2 and TRBJ2-5, with D perhaps matching TRBD2 (5 bases). Germline CDR1 SNHLY, CDR2 FYNNEI. The CDR3 consists of 16 residues. Trimming stripped 0 bases from V and 6 bases from J, with 17 bases between. The CDR3 coding sequence is TGTGCCAGCAGTGAAGCAGGCCCCAGAGGGCTACAGACCCAGTACTTC. Translated, it gives CASSEAGPRGLQTQYF. Filled out from reference TRBV2 and TRBJ2-5, the complete variable domain reads EPEVTQTPSHQVTQMGQEVILRCVPISNHLYFYWYRQILGQKVEFLVSFYNNEISEKSEIFDDQFSVERPDGSNFTLKIRSTKLEDSAMYFCASSEAGPRGLQTQYFGPGTRLLVL.

This clonotype came up many times. The chain carries TRBV11-2 and TRBJ1-3; D uncertain. Trimming removed 1 base from V and 0 bases from J, with 7 bases in between. There are 15 residues in the CDR3. In germline, CDR1 is SGHAT, CDR2 FQNNGV. CDR3 in DNA: TGTGCCAGCAGCTTAGGGCATTTCTCTGGAAACACCATATATTTT. Translated: CASSLGHFSGNTIYF.

A few counts support this clonotype. This sequence joins TRBV20-1 and TRBJ2-7, with D tentatively TRBD1 (6 bases). Per the germline V gene, CDR1 is DFQATT and CDR2 is SNEGSKA (reference sequence). The V end lost 5 bases, the J end lost 6 bases, and 20 bases lay between the germline ends. CDR3 length: 14 amino acids. In DNA form, the CDR3 reads TGCAGTGCTGGCGGTCCAGGGGAGTGGCTCGAGCAGTACTTC. Translating it yields CSAGGPGEWLEQYF.

The V gene is TRBV20-1, the J gene TRBJ1-1; 7 nucleotides match TRBD1. The CDR3 has 13 residues. V was pared by 1 base and J by 11 bases, with 10 bases of the junction left unmatched. Germline assignment: CDR1 DFQATT and CDR2 SNEGSKA (reference sequence). The CDR3 here is CSARAGQGVWAFF. The CDR3 bases are TGCAGTGCTAGAGCTGGGCAGGGGGTTTGGGCTTTCTTT.

The V call is TRBV24-1, the J call TRBJ2-1, with 10 bases lining up with TRBD2. Germline CDR1 and CDR2: KGHDR and SFDVKD. J gave up 7 bases and V 0 bases, and 8 bases lay outside the gene matches. The CDR3 extends over 17 amino acids. CDR3 loop: CATSDLGLAGDRNEQFF. The CDR3 coding sequence is TGTGCCACCAGTGATTTGGGGCTAGCGGGAGATCGGAATGAGCAGTTCTTC.

This chain links TRBV27 with TRBJ2-5; TRBD1 agrees at 7 bases. Germline V gene lookup returns CDR1 MNHEY and CDR2 SMNVEV (reference sequence). The CDR3 is 16 amino acids. Losses at the gene ends were 3 bases for V and 7 bases for J; bases not matched to a gene: 14. The CDR3 spells CASSLTGTYLLGTQYF. DNA for the CDR3: TGTGCCAGCAGTTTGACAGGGACCTACCTACTAGGGACCCAGTACTTC.

This clonotype was seen at least ten times. The chain has TRBV3-1 and TRBJ1-1; D unresolved. Trimming cost V 1 base and J 5 bases, with 8 bases left between them. There are 13 residues in the CDR3. The germline gives CDR1 LGHDT, CDR2 YNNKEL (reference sequence). The CDR3 DNA reads TGTGCCAGCAGCCAAGGAGGGAGGACTGAAGCTTTCTTT. Translating gives CASSQGGRTEAFF.

This clonotype was counted a single time. A much bigger clone sits one base away, suggesting this may be a read error. The chain combines TRBV12-3 or TRBV12-4 with TRBJ2-1; TRBD1 is a possible D gene (7 bases). The CDR3 loop spans 15 amino acids. Trimming left V 6 bases short and J 6 bases short, with 18 bases between. The CDR3: CASSYGQGGCNEQFF. The CDR3 region has the DNA TGTGCCAGCAGCTATGGGCAGGGGGGCTGCAATGAGCAGTTCTTC.

This clonotype occurred many times. This chain links TRBV11-2 with TRBJ2-5; D is possibly TRBD1 (6 bases). The ends were cut back, 8 bases at V and 4 bases at J, with 17 bases in the middle. Germline CDR1 SGHAT, CDR2 FQNNGV. This CDR3 spans 14 amino acids. The CDR3 DNA reads as TGTGCCAGCGGAAGCCGGACAGTCGGAGAGACCCAGTACTTC. Its protein product is CASGSRTVGETQYF.

This clonotype was observed a few times. This chain uses TRBV29-1 with TRBJ2-3, with TRBD2 as a possible D gene (5 bases). CDR3 length equals 13 residues. The germline V gene encodes CDR1 SQVTM and CDR2 ANQGSEA. V lost 7 bases and J 2 bases, leaving 13 bases between the germline ends. CDR3 region: CSAEGSATDTQYF. The CDR3 bases are TGCAGCGCCGAGGGTTCTGCCACAGATACGCAGTATTTT.

A note on this clonotype: Possible read error: a much larger clone is one base away. The rearrangement joins TRBV10-3 to TRBJ2-7; 7 bases fit TRBD1. The CDR3 loop spans 15 amino acids. CDR1 is ENHRY, CDR2 SYGVKD, per germline. Here the CDR3 DNA reads TGTGCCTTCAGTCTCTACAGGGGCTTCTCCTACGAGCAGTACTTC. Translation: CAFSLYRGFSYEQYF.

The chain is built from TRBV6-4 and TRBJ1-2; D is ambiguous. The CDR3 runs to 11 residues. Germline V gene data show CDR1 as MRHNA and CDR2 as SNTAGT. V lost 5 bases and J lost 9, with 10 bases in between. CDR3 coding DNA: TGTGCCAGCAGTTACGTGGGGAGCTACACCTTC. Translation gives CASSYVGSYTF.

This clonotype was detected only a few times. The chain has TRBV18 and TRBJ2-1; D may be TRBD1 (5 bases). The V gene lost 1 base and the J gene lost 3 bases, with 7 bases spanning the gap. Germline-derived CDR1 and CDR2 are KGHSH and LQKENI. The CDR3 has 14 amino acids. This chain's CDR3 is CASSPQQDYNEQFF. CDR3 nucleotides: TGTGCCAGCTCACCACAACAGGACTACAATGAGCAGTTCTTC.

This chain uses TRBV4-1 with TRBJ1-5; D call uncertain. Germline CDR1 reads MGHRA; CDR2 reads YSYEKL. The CDR3 has 14 residues. V was clipped by 5 bases and J by 0 bases, with 8 bases between them. CDR3 sequence (DNA): TGCGCCAGCAGCACGAGGGATAGCAATCAGCCCCAGCATTTT. Translation gives CASSTRDSNQPQHF.